A selection of T cell receptor beta chains follows, all from one sample in a study of molecular identifiers for immune sequencing clone quantification. From the PCR reads, TCRdb called clonotypes with MiXCR, one entry per CDR3 protein. The sample lists hundreds of thousands of distinct CDR3 sequences; about 25% were seen once. Sequencing used naive CD8+ T cells from blood, with Jurkat cell RNA spiked in. These receptors originate from a human donor in good health. Some libraries in this study had Jurkat cell RNA spiked in. CDR3s include the opening cysteine and the closing phenylalanine or tryptophan. A D gene is named only where the DNA matches it firmly. Where a row states a size, it is once, few, many or the class of an expanded clone; other rows omit it.

TRBJ1-2	NA	many	TRBV4-3	TGCGCCAGCAGCCAAGGGTCAGGATCGCCGCGGGGCTACACCTTC	CASSQGSGSPRGYTF
TRBJ2-5	TRBD1	many	TRBV6-6	TGTGCCAGCAGTTTACAGGGGGCGGGTGAGACCCAGTACTTC	CASSLQGAGETQYF
TRBJ1-5	TRBD1	NA	TRBV6-5	TGTGCCAGCTCTAATACAGGGGAGCGGGCTCAGCCCCAGCATTTT	CASSNTGERAQPQHF
TRBJ2-7	NA	NA	TRBV6-5	TGTGCCAGCAGTCCTTGGGACCATACCTACGAGCAGTACTTC	CASSPWDHTYEQYF
TRBJ2-5	NA	NA	TRBV13	TGTGCCAGCAGCGCGGGGTTACAAGAGACCCAGTACTTC	CASSAGLQETQYF
TRBJ2-1	NA	NA	TRBV11-2	TGTGCCAGCAGCCCGGGGTATGGGTACAATGAGCAGTTCTTC	CASSPGYGYNEQFF
TRBJ2-3	NA	many	TRBV12-3/TRBV12-4	TGCGCCAGCAGCTTATCCAGGAGCACAGATACGCAGTATTTT	CASSLSRSTDTQYF
TRBJ1-1	NA	many	TRBV7-8	TGTGCCAGCAGCCCCATGGGCTTAGGGACTGAAGCTTTCTTT	CASSPMGLGTEAFF
TRBJ2-1	TRBD2	few	TRBV7-9	TGTGCCAGCAGCTTAATAGCGGGGGGGCCTAATGAGCAGTTCTTC	CASSLIAGGPNEQFF
TRBJ2-3	TRBD2	few	TRBV11-2	TGTGCCAGCAGCTTAGTAGGCCTAGCGGGGCGCACAGATACGCAGTATTTT	CASSLVGLAGRTDTQYF
TRBJ2-7	NA	few	TRBV2	TGTGCCAGCAGAGAAGTCCCAGAGGAGTACGAGCAGTACTTC	CASREVPEEYEQYF
TRBJ2-5	TRBD2	NA	TRBV7-6	TGTGCCAGCAGCTTAGGGGCTGGCGGGAGGTCCCCGGATCCCCAGTACTTC	CASSLGAGGRSPDPQYF
TRBJ1-2	NA	NA	TRBV20-1	TGCAGTGCTAGCGAGGACGTTAACTATGGCTACACCTTC	CSASEDVNYGYTF
TRBJ2-3	NA	few	TRBV19	TGTGCCAGTAGCCCCCAGGACAGTTTTGCCAGCACAGATACGCAGTATTTT	CASSPQDSFASTDTQYF
TRBJ2-7	NA	many	TRBV5-1	TGCGCCAGCAGCTTGACCGGGGTTGGCTCCTACGAGCAGTACTTC	CASSLTGVGSYEQYF
TRBJ2-2	TRBD1	NA	TRBV7-6	TGTGCCAGCAGCTTAGTGGTAGGGGACAGGTATACCGGGGAGCTGTTTTTT	CASSLVVGDRYTGELFF
TRBJ2-7	TRBD2	NA	TRBV29-1	TGCAGCGCGTGGGGGGGAGGCTACGTGCAGTACTTC	CSAWGGGYVQYF
TRBJ2-2	NA	NA	TRBV6-5	TGTGCCAGCAGTTACAACAAAGGCAGTAACGGGGAGCTGTTTTTT	CASSYNKGSNGELFF
TRBJ2-7	NA	NA	TRBV24-1	TGTGCCACCAGTGATTCTAGAAGACGAACGGGGTACGAGCAGTACTTC	CATSDSRRRTGYEQYF
TRBJ2-7	TRBD1	many	TRBV6-5	TGTGCCAGCAGTTACGGACCCGGGACAGAAAATTACGAGCAGTACTTC	CASSYGPGTENYEQYF
TRBJ2-3	NA	NA	TRBV2	TGTGCCAGCACCGAAGGGGTAGATACGCAGTATTTT	CASTEGVDTQYF
TRBJ2-2	TRBD2	few	TRBV7-8	TGTGCCAGCATCAAAGGGACTAGCTTCACCGGGGAGCTGTTTTTT	CASIKGTSFTGELFF
TRBJ2-7	NA	few	TRBV27	TGTGCCAGCAGCGCCGAGGGGCTCTCCTACGAGCAGTACTTC	CASSAEGLSYEQYF
TRBJ2-1	NA	NA	TRBV12-3/TRBV12-4	TGTGCCAGCAGTTTTGTCCCCCATGAGCGGGAGCAGTTCTTC	CASSFVPHEREQFF
TRBJ2-5	NA	few	TRBV13	TGTGCCAGCAGCCAACCGATCGGAGGAGGGACCCAGTACTTC	CASSQPIGGGTQYF
TRBJ2-2	TRBD1	NA	TRBV9	TGTGCCAGCCGACAGGGGGCTACCGGGGAGCTGTTTTTT	CASRQGATGELFF
TRBJ2-5	NA	NA	TRBV21-1	TGTGCCAGCAGCAAACTTGCGGGGGGGACCCAGTACTTC	CASSKLAGGTQYF
TRBJ1-2	TRBD1	NA	TRBV29-1	TGCGGCGTTGAATGGGGCTGGGACAGAGGATATGGCTACACCTTC	CGVEWGWDRGYGYTF
TRBJ1-1	NA	NA	TRBV7-9	TGTGCCAGCAGGCCAATAGAAGCTTTCTTT	CASRPIEAFF
TRBJ2-7	TRBD2	NA	TRBV12-3/TRBV12-4	TGTGCCAGCAGTACCCGGACTAGCGCAGACCCAGAGCAGTACTTC	CASSTRTSADPEQYF
TRBJ2-2	NA	NA	TRBV14	TGTGCCAGCAGCCAAGTGCACAGGGCGAACACCGGGGAGCTGGTTTTT	CASSQVHRANTGELVF
TRBJ2-5	TRBD2	NA	TRBV7-9	TGTGCCAGCAGCTTAGTTGAGCGGGGCCGGGAGACCCAGTACTTC	CASSLVERGRETQYF
TRBJ2-6	NA	many	TRBV10-3	TGTGCCGTCCACGGGCCTGGGGCCAACGTCCTGACTTTC	CAVHGPGANVLTF
TRBJ2-1	TRBD1	NA	TRBV12-5	TGTGCTAGTGGTTTGGTTTGGGACAGCAGCTCCTACAATGAGCAGTTCTTC	CASGLVWDSSSYNEQFF
TRBJ2-7	TRBD2	many	TRBV29-1	TGCAGCGTTGAAGATTGGACTAGCGGGGGATCTGGAGGGGAGCAGTACTTC	CSVEDWTSGGSGGEQYF
TRBJ2-3	NA	many	TRBV19	TGTGCCAGTACCAGGGAGGGGGCAGTCTACACAGATACGCAGTATTTT	CASTREGAVYTDTQYF
TRBJ1-4	NA	many	TRBV12-3/TRBV12-4	TGTGCCAGCAGTTTTGGGTCAGGGGTTGAAAAACTGTTTTTT	CASSFGSGVEKLFF
TRBJ2-1	NA	few	TRBV4-1	TGCGCCAGCAGCCGAACGGCTTTCGAGGTAGCACGAGACAATGAGCAGTTCTTC	CASSRTAFEVARDNEQFF
TRBJ2-5	NA	few	TRBV5-5	TGTGCCAGCAGCGTAAGGCCTATGCGGGCCCAAGAGACCCAGTACTTC	CASSVRPMRAQETQYF
TRBJ2-2	NA	many	TRBV10-3	TGTGCCATCAGTGAGTCGAACTCCGGGGAGCTGTTTTTT	CAISESNSGELFF
TRBJ2-3	NA	many	TRBV9	TGTGCCAGCAGCGTAGGTACTAGATTTAGCACAGATACGCAGTATTTT	CASSVGTRFSTDTQYF
TRBJ2-5	NA	few	TRBV5-5	TGTGCCAGCGGGGAAAGGGCTGAGACCCAGTACTTC	CASGERAETQYF
TRBJ1-4	NA	many	TRBV7-9	TGTGCCAGCAGCCCCGGAGGGTTCGCAACTAATGAAAAACTGTTTTTT	CASSPGGFATNEKLFF
TRBJ2-7	NA	NA	TRBV9	TGTGCCAGCAGCACCCCATACACAGGGACGAGTGAGCAGTACTTC	CASSTPYTGTSEQYF
TRBJ2-7	NA	few	TRBV7-2	TGTGCCAGCAGCTTCACGCGCTTTTACGAGCAGTACTTC	CASSFTRFYEQYF
TRBJ2-5	NA	NA	TRBV20-1	TGCAGTGCTAGAGATTTGGGTGGGGGCTTTGTGAAGACCCAGTACTTC	CSARDLGGGFVKTQYF
TRBJ2-7	NA	many	TRBV20-1	TGCAGTGCCGGCTCGGGGCGAGAGCAGTACTTC	CSAGSGREQYF
TRBJ1-4	TRBD1	many	TRBV29-1	TGCAGCGTCGACAGGGGAGACGAAAAACTGTTTTTT	CSVDRGDEKLFF
TRBJ1-5	TRBD1	few	TRBV18	TGTGCCAGCTCACCACCTGGGACAGGGGGAATAAGTCAGCCCCAGCATTTT	CASSPPGTGGISQPQHF
TRBJ2-6	NA	many	TRBV9	TGTGCCAGCAGCGTTGGGACCAACGTCCTGACTTTC	CASSVGTNVLTF
TRBJ2-7	NA	NA	TRBV25-1	TGTGCCAGCCGTCAGCAGGAGAGCTCCTACGAGCAGTACTTC	CASRQQESSYEQYF
TRBJ2-3	TRBD1	many	TRBV13	TGTGCCAGCAGCAACCGACAGGGCCCCGATACGCAGTATTTT	CASSNRQGPDTQYF
TRBJ2-3	TRBD1	few	TRBV5-4	TGTGCCAGCAGCCGAGGACAGGTCTCAACAGATACGCAGTATTTT	CASSRGQVSTDTQYF
TRBJ2-7	TRBD2	NA	TRBV5-3	TGTGCCAGCAGCTTGGGGACTAGCGGGGGGTTTTACTCCTACGGGCAGTACTTC	CASSLGTSGGFYSYGQYF
TRBJ2-4	NA	NA	TRBV10-2	TGCGCCAGCAGCACGGGGGAATGGGGCATTCAGTACTTC	CASSTGEWGIQYF
TRBJ2-7	NA	many	TRBV28	TGTGCCAGGCCAGGGATCTCCTACGAGCAGTACTTC	CARPGISYEQYF
TRBJ2-1	NA	few	TRBV6-1	TGTGCCAGCCTACCAAGCCCCGCAGAATCGTTCGGGGATGAGCAGTTCTTC	CASLPSPAESFGDEQFF
TRBJ2-7	NA	NA	TRBV20-1	TGCAGTGCAACGGACAGTCCCAGCTACGAGCAGTACTTC	CSATDSPSYEQYF
TRBJ2-7	TRBD1	NA	TRBV12-3/TRBV12-4	TGTGCCAGCAGTTCGGCCGGGACAGGGAACGAGCAGTACTTC	CASSSAGTGNEQYF